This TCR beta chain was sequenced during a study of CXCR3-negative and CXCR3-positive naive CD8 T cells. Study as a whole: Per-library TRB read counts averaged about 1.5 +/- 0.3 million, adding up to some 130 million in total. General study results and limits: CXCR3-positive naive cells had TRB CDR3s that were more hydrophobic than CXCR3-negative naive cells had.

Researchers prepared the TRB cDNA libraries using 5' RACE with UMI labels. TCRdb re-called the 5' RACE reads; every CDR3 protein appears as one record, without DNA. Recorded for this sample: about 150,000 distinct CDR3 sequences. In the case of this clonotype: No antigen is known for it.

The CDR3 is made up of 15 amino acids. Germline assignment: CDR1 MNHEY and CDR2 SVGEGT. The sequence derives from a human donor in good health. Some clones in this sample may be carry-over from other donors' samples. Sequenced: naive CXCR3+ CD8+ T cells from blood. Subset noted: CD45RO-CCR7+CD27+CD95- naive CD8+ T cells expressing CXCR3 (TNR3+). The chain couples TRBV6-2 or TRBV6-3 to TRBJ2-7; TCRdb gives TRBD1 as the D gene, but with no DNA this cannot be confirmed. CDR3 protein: CASSYFPGPQYEQYF.